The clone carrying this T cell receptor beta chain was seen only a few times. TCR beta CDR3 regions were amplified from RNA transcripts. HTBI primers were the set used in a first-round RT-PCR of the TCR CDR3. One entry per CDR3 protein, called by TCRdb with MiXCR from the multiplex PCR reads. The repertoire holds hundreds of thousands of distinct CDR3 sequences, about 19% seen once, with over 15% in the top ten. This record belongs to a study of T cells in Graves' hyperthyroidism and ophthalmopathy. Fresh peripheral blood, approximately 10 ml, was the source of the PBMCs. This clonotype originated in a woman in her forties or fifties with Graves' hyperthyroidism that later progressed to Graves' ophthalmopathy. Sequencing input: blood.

The CDR3 protein is CASSLGPGQGAGGYTF. Written as DNA, the CDR3 is TGTGCCAGCAGTTTAGGACCGGGACAGGGGGCGGGAGGCTACACCTTC. The chain carries TRBV12-3 or TRBV12-4 and TRBJ1-2, with 12 bases aligning to TRBD1. This CDR3 is 16 amino acids long. V lost 1 base to trimming and J lost 8 bases; unmatched junction nucleotides: 8.